The 7 T cell receptor beta chains below all came from one sample that was sequenced in a study of blood T cells in healthy people across ages. Primers used in a second PCR of roughly 6 to 12 cycles were a sample-barcoded 5' primer and a J-beta primer mix. TCRdb processed the 5' RACE reads anew with MiXCR; each CDR3 protein has one entry. This sample has hundreds of thousands of distinct CDR3 sequences, with about 54% found just once. Sequenced input: blood. The receptors originated from a man aged 60 to 69 in good health.

This clonotype was seen once. This chain links TRBV10-2 with TRBJ2-4; D might be TRBD2 (5 bases). Germline V gives CDR1 WSHSY, CDR2 SAAADI. The CDR3 is 14 residues long. Trimming cost V 3 bases and J 6 bases, with 12 bases left between them. DNA for the CDR3: TGCGCCAGCAGTGACCCCGGGATCGGAAACATTCAGTACTTC. Translation gives CASSDPGIGNIQYF.

This CDR3 is CASSMGQGAREQYF. Here the CDR3 DNA reads TGCGCCAGCAGCATGGGACAGGGGGCGCGTGAGCAGTACTTC. The rearrangement links TRBV5-1 to TRBJ2-5, with 12 bases identical to TRBD1. This CDR3 has 14 residues. Germline V gene sequence: CDR1 SGHRS, CDR2 YFSETQ. The J segment lost 11 bases and the V segment lost 4 bases, leaving 9 bases of the junction unmatched.

A word on this clonotype: With a much larger clone just one base away, this may be a read error. The V and J genes are TRBV25-1 and TRBJ1-2; D remains ambiguous. Germline CDR1 MGHDK, CDR2 SYGVNS. The CDR3 is made up of 12 amino acids. V lost 4 bases and J 6 bases, leaving 9 bases between the germline ends. CDR3 loop: CASSGTVHGYTF. The CDR3 DNA reads as TGTGCCAGCAGTGGGACCGTCCATGGCTACACCTTC.

The chain has TRBV5-1 and TRBJ2-7, with 9 bases aligning to TRBD1. The CDR3 runs to 15 residues. Germline values: CDR1 SGHRS, CDR2 YFSETQ. Germline trimming cut 4 bases from V and 2 bases from J; bases unmatched to any gene: 7. CDR3: CASSQGTGITYEQYF. The CDR3 region has the DNA TGCGCCAGCAGCCAAGGGACAGGGATTACCTACGAGCAGTACTTC.

V is TRBV20-1 and J is TRBJ2-4, with D perhaps being TRBD1 or TRBD2 (5 bases each). This CDR3 contains 15 residues. Between the trimmed V and J ends, which lost 0 bases and 5 bases, there was a span of 14 bases. CDR1 is DFQATT, CDR2 SNEGSKA, per germline (reference sequence). The CDR3 nucleotides read TGCAGTGCTAGAGATGACCGGGACGCCCAAAACATTCAGTACTTC. This encodes CSARDDRDAQNIQYF.

The chain carries TRBV7-9 and TRBJ2-5; possible D gene TRBD2, 5 bases. Germline CDR1 and CDR2: SEHNR and FQNEAQ (reference sequence). Trimming took 2 bases from V and 2 from J, leaving 15 bases between them. The CDR3 extends over 16 amino acids. The CDR3 DNA is TGTGCCAGCAGCTTATCTCGCGGGTTGATACAAGAGACCCAGTACTTC. Its protein is CASSLSRGLIQETQYF.

This clonotype appeared once. J is TRBJ2-4 and V is TRBV12-3 or TRBV12-4; 12 nucleotides align to TRBD2. Trimming at V came to 5 bases and at J to 0 bases, leaving 5 bases not matched to a gene. The CDR3 has 17 amino acids. CDR3 in amino acids: CASSRTSGDLAKNIQYF. In nucleotides, the CDR3 is TGTGCCAGCAGTAGGACTAGCGGGGACCTAGCCAAAAACATTCAGTACTTC.